A selection of T cell receptor beta chains follows, all from one sample in a study of identifying expanded T cells in peripheral blood. Clones were sequenced by immunoSEQ multiplex PCR, and TCRdb holds only the in-frame ones, with some missing. The table lists tens of thousands of clones, 87% of them singletons. Sequenced input: blood. The receptors originated from a person aged 18 to 70 in good health. CDR3s include the opening cysteine and the closing phenylalanine or tryptophan. The D gene is left open where the match is weak. Some rows mark clone size as missing; the rest say once, few, many or name a class of expanded clone.

size	V	D	J	CDR3	DNA
NA	TRBV5-1	TRBD2	TRBJ2-3	CASSLLTSGTDTQYF	TGCGCCAGCAGCCTCCTGACTAGCGGCACAGATACGCAGTATTTT
NA	TRBV18	NA	TRBJ1-2	CASSPSPTGPGRYGYTF	TGTGCCAGCTCACCATCACCCACAGGCCCGGGTCGGTATGGCTACACCTTC
NA	TRBV6-1	NA	TRBJ1-6	CASSHNVPTNSPLHF	TGTGCCAGCAGTCACAACGTCCCCACCAATTCACCCCTCCACTTT
few	TRBV7-9	NA	TRBJ1-1	CASSLAGRNTEAFF	TGTGCCAGCAGCTTAGCGGGACGAAACACTGAAGCTTTCTTT
once	TRBV27	NA	TRBJ2-1	CASSFYGSSYNEQFF	TGTGCCAGCAGTTTTTACGGGAGCTCCTACAATGAGCAGTTCTTC
NA	TRBV6-5	NA	TRBJ2-7	CASSYKVEYEQYF	TGTGCCAGCAGTTACAAAGTTGAGTACGAGCAGTACTTC
NA	TRBV2	NA	TRBJ2-1	CASSELQGSYNEQFF	TGTGCCAGCAGTGAATTACAGGGTTCCTACAATGAGCAGTTCTTC
NA	TRBV19	NA	TRBJ1-5	CASSITGTQPQHF	TGTGCCAGTAGTATAACAGGGACTCAGCCCCAGCATTTT
NA	TRBV4-2	TRBD1	TRBJ2-7	CASSQVRGTGGYEQYF	TGTGCCAGCAGCCAAGTGAGAGGGACAGGGGGTTACGAGCAGTACTTC
NA	TRBV2	NA	TRBJ2-5	CASRQDLPETQYF	TGTGCCAGCAGGCAGGACTTACCAGAGACCCAGTACTTC
NA	TRBV14	NA	TRBJ1-2	CASSPTTNYGYTF	TGTGCCAGCAGCCCTACGACTAACTATGGCTACACCTTC
few	TRBV7-3	TRBD2	TRBJ2-3	CASSSGGRGLDTQYF	TGTGCCAGCAGTTCTGGAGGGAGGGGATTAGATACGCAGTATTTT
NA	TRBV6-4	TRBD1	TRBJ2-2	CASSSGQGDTGELFF	TGTGCCAGCAGTTCGGGACAGGGCGACACCGGGGAGCTGTTTTTT
NA	TRBV4-1	TRBD1	TRBJ1-2	CASSQPGQGAGYGYTF	TGCGCCAGCAGCCAACCGGGACAGGGGGCGGGATATGGCTACACCTTC
NA	TRBV10-3	NA	TRBJ2-1	CAISDLSYNEQFF	TGTGCCATCAGCGATCTTTCCTACAATGAGCAGTTCTTC
NA	TRBV6-5	TRBD2	TRBJ2-3	CASSYERESTDTQYF	TGTGCCAGCAGTTATGAGCGGGAAAGCACAGATACGCAGTATTTT
few	TRBV2	TRBD1	TRBJ1-1	CASRLNRGLRYTEAFF	TGTGCCAGCAGGCTCAACAGGGGACTACGTTACACTGAAGCTTTCTTT
once	TRBV5-1	NA	TRBJ2-6	CASSLAPGVSGANVLTF	TGCGCCAGCAGTTTAGCGCCCGGGGTCTCTGGGGCCAACGTCCTGACTTTC
NA	TRBV5-6	TRBD1	TRBJ1-4	CASSSYWTGAEKLFF	TGTGCCAGCAGCTCGTACTGGACAGGGGCTGAAAAACTGTTTTTT
NA	TRBV9	TRBD2	TRBJ2-5	CASSVGLAGEETQYF	TGTGCCAGCAGCGTTGGGCTAGCGGGGGAGGAGACCCAGTACTTC
NA	TRBV2	NA	TRBJ2-7	CASSLRQAYEQYF	TGTGCCAGCAGTTTGCGACAGGCCTACGAGCAGTACTTC
once	TRBV10-2	NA	TRBJ2-3	CASTPSGTDTQYF	TGCGCCAGCACCCCTAGCGGCACAGATACGCAGTATTTT
NA	TRBV27	NA	TRBJ1-2	CASSSRGRDGYTF	TGTGCCAGCAGTTCCCGGGGGCGGGATGGCTACACCTTC
NA	TRBV13	TRBD2	TRBJ2-7	CASSSSSGRAYEQYF	TGTGCCAGCAGCTCTTCTAGCGGGAGGGCCTACGAGCAGTACTTC
NA	TRBV2	TRBD2	TRBJ2-7	CASSPRTSGGALAYEQYF	TGTGCCAGCAGTCCCCGGACTAGCGGGGGGGCCCTTGCCTACGAGCAGTACTTC
NA	TRBV4-2	TRBD1	TRBJ1-1	CASSQGTDREGSEAFF	TGTGCCAGCAGCCAAGGGACGGACAGGGAGGGGTCTGAAGCTTTCTTT
NA	TRBV6-6	TRBD1	TRBJ1-1	CASKDRGGPEAFF	TGTGCCAGCAAGGACAGGGGAGGGCCTGAAGCTTTCTTT